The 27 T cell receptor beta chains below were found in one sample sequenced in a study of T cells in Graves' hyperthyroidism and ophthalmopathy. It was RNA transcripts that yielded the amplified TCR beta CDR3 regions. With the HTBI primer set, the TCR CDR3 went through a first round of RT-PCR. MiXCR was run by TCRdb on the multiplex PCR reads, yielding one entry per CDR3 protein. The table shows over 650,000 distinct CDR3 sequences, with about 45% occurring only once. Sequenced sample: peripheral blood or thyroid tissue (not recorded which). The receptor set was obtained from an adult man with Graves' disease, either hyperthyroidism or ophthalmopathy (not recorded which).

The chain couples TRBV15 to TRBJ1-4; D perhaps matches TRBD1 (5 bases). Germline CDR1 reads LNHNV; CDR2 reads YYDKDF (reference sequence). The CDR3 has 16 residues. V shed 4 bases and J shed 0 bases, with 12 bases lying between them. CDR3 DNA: TGTGCCACCAGCAATCAGGGATCCGCAACTAATGAAAAACTGTTTTTT. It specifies CATSNQGSATNEKLFF.

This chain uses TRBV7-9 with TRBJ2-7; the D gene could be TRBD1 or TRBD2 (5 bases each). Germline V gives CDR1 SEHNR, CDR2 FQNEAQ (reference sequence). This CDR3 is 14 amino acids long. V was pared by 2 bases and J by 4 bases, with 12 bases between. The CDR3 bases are TGTGCCAGCAGCTTACCCGGGACGAAGTACGAGCAGTACTTC. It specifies CASSLPGTKYEQYF.

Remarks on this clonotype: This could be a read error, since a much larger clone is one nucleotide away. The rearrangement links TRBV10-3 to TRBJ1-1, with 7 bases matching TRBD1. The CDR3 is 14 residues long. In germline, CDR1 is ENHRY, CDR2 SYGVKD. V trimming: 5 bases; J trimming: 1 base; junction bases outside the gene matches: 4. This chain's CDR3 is CAISRRQGNTEAFF. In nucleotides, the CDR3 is TGTGCCATCAGTAGGAGACAGGGGAACACTGAAGCTTTCTTT.

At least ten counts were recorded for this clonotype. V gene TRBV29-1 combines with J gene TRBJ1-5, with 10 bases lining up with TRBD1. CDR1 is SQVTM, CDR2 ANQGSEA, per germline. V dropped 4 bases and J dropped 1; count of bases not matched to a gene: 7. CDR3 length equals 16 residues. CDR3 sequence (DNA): TGCAGCGTTGCGGGGACAGGGGCCGGAAGCAATCAGCCCCAGCATTTT. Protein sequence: CSVAGTGAGSNQPQHF.

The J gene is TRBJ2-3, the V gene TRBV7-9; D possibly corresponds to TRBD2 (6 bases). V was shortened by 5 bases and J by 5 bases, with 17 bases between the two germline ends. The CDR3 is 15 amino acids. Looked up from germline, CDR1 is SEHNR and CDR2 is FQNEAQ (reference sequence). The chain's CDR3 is CASSPGGVVGDTQYF. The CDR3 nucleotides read TGTGCCAGCAGCCCAGGAGGGGTTGTTGGAGATACGCAGTATTTT.

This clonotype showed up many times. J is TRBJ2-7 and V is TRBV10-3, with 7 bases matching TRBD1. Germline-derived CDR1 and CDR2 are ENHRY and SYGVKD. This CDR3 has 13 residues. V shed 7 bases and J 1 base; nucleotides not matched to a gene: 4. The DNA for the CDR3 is TGTGCCATCAAAGGGACAGAATCCTACGAGCAGTACTTC. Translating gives CAIKGTESYEQYF.

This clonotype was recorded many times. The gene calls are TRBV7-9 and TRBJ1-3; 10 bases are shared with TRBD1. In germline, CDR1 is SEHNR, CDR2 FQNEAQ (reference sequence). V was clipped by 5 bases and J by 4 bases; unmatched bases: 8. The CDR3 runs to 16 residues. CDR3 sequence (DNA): TGTGCCAGCAGCCTGGGGGGACAGGGGTTCGGAAACACCATATATTTT. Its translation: CASSLGGQGFGNTIYF.

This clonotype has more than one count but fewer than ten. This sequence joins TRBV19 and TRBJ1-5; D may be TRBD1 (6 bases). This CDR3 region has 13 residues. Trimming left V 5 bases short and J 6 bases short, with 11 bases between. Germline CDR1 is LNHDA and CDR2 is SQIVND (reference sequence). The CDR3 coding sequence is TGTGCCAGTAGTTCTGAGGGGGTTCAGCCCCAGCATTTT. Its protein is CASSSEGVQPQHF.

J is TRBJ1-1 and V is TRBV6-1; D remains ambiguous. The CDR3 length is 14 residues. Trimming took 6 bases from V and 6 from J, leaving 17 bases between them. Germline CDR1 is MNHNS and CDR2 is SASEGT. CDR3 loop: CASSGSTPRAEAFF. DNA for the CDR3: TGTGCCAGCAGCGGGTCCACACCCCGCGCTGAAGCTTTCTTT.

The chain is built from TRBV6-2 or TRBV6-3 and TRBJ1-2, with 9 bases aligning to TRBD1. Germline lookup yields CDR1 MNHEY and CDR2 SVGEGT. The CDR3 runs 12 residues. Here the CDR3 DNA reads TGTGCGAGGGACAGGGTGAACAATGGCTACACCTTC. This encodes CARDRVNNGYTF.

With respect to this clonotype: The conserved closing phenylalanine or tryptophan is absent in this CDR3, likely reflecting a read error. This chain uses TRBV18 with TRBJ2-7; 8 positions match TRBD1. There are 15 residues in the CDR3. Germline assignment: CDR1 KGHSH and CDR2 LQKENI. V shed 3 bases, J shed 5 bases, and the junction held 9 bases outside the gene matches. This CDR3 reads CASSPSRTGLHEQYL. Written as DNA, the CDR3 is TGTGCCAGCTCACCTTCTCGGACAGGGCTCCACGAGCAGTACTTA.

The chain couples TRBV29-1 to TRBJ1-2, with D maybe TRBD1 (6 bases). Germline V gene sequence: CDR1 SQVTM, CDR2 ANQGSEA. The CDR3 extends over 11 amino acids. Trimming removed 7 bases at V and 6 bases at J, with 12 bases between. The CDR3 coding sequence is TGCAGCGGGGACCCAGGGGATGGCTACACCTTC. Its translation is CSGDPGDGYTF.

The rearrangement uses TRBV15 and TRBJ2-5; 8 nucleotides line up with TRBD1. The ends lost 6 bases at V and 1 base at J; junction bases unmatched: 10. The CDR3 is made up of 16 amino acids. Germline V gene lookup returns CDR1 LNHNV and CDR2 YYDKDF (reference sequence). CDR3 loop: CATRLGQGAAQETQYF. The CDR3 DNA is TGTGCCACCAGGTTAGGGCAGGGGGCGGCCCAAGAGACCCAGTACTTC. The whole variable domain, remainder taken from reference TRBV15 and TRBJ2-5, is DAMVIQNPRYQVTQFGKPVTLSCSQTLNHNVMYWYQQKSSQAPKLLFHYYDKDFNNEADTPDNFQSRRPNTSFCFLDIRSPGLGDTAMYLCATRLGQGAAQETQYFGPGTRLLVL.

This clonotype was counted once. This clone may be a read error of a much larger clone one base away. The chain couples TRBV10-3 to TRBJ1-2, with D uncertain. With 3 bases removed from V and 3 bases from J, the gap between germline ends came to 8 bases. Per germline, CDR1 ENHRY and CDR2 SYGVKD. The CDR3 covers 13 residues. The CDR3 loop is CAISEGWYYGYTF. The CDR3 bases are TGTGCCATCAGTGAAGGCTGGTACTATGGCTACACCTTC.

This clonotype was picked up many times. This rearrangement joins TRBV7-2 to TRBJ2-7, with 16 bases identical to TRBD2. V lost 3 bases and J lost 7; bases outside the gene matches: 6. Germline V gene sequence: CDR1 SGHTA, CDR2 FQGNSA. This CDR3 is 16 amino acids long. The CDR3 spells CASSLGLAGGRREQYF. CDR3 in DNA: TGTGCCAGCAGCTTGGGACTAGCGGGAGGGCGTCGTGAGCAGTACTTC.

Here the CDR3 DNA reads TGTGCCACCGTGACAGGGGCTCCCGATAATAGCTCCTATAATTCACCCCTCCACTTT. Amino acid sequence: CATVTGAPDNSSYNSPLHF. The chain joins TRBV25-1 to TRBJ1-6; 8 positions match TRBD1. The V gene's germline CDR1 is MGHDK and CDR2 SYGVNS. The CDR3 has 19 amino acids. The J segment lost 0 bases and the V segment lost 10 bases, leaving 17 bases of the junction unmatched.

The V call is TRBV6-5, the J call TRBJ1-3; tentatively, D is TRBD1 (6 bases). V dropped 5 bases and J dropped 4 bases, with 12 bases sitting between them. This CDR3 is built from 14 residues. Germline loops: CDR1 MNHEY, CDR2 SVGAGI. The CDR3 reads CASSPVTGGNTIYF. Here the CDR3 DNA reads TGTGCCAGCAGTCCCGTTACAGGGGGAAACACCATATATTTT.

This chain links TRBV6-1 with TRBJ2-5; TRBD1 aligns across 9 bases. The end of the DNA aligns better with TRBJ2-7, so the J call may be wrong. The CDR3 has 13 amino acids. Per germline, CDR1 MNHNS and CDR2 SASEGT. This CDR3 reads CASKQGASYEQYF. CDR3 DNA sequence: TGTGCCAGCAAACAGGGGGCTTCATACGAGCAGTACTTC.

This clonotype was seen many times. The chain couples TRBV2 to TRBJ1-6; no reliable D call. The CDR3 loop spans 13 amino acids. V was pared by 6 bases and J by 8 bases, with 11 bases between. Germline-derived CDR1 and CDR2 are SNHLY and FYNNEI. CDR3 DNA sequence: TGTGCCAGCAGCTCCAACGAAGATTCACCCCTCCACTTT. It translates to CASSSNEDSPLHF. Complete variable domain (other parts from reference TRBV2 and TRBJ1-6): EPEVTQTPSHQVTQMGQEVILRCVPISNHLYFYWYRQILGQKVEFLVSFYNNEISEKSEIFDDQFSVERPDGSNFTLKIRSTKLEDSAMYFCASSSNEDSPLHFGNGTRLTVT.

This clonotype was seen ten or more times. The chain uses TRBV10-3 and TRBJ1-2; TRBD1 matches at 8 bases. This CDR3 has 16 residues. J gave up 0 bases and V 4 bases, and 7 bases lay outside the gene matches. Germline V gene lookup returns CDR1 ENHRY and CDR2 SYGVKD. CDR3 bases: TGTGCCATCAGTGGCAACGGACAGGGACCTAACTATGGCTACACCTTC. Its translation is CAISGNGQGPNYGYTF.

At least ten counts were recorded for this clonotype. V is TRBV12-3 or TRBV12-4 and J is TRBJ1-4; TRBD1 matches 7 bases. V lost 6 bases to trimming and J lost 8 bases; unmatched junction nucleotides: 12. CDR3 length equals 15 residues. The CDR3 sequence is CASSSQQNRGEKLFF. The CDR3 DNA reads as TGTGCCAGCAGCTCGCAACAAAACAGGGGAGAAAAACTGTTTTTT.

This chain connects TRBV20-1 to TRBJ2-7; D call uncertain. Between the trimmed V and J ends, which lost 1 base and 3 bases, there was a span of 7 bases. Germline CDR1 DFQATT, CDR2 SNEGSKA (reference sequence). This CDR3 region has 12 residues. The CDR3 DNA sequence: TGCAGTGCTAGAGGACTTAACTACGAGCAGTACTTC. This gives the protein CSARGLNYEQYF.

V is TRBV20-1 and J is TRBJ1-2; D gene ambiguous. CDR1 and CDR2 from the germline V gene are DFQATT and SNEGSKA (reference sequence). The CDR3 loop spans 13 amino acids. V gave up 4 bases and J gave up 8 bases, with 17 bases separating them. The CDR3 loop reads CSATSGNTYGYTF. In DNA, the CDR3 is TGCAGTGCTACCTCGGGGAACACCTACGGCTACACCTTC.

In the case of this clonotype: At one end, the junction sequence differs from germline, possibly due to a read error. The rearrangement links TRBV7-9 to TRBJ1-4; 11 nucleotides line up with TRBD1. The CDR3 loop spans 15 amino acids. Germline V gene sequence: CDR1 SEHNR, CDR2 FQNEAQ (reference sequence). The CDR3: CASSFGTGGSEKLFF. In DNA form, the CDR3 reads TGCGCCAGCAGCTTCGGGACAGGGGGGAGTGAAAAACTGTTTTTT.

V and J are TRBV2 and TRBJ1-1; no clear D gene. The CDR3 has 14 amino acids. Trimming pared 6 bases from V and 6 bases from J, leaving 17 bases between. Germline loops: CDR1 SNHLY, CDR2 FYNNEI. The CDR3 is CASSPPLVVPEAFF. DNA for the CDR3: TGTGCCAGCAGCCCCCCGTTGGTAGTCCCTGAAGCTTTCTTT.

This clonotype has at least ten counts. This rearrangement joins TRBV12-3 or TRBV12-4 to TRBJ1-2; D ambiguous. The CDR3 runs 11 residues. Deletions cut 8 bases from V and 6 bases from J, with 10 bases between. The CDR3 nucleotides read TGTGCCAGCGGTGTGGGGAATGGCTACACCTTC. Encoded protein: CASGVGNGYTF.

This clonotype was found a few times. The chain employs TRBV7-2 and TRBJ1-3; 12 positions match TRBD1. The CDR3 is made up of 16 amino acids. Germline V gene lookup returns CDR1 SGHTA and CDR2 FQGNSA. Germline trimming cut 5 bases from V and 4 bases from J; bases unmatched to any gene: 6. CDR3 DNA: TGTGCCAGCAGCGCCGGGACAGGGGGCTACGGAAACACCATATATTTT. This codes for CASSAGTGGYGNTIYF.